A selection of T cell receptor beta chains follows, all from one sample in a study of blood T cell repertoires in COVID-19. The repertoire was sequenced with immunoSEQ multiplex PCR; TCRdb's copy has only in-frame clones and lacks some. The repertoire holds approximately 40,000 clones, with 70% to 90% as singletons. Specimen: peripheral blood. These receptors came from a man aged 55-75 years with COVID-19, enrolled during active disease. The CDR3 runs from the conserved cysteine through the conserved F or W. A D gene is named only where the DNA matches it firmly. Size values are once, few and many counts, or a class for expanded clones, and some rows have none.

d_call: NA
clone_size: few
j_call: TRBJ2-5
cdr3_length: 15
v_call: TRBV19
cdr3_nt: TGTGCCAGTACTCCAAGCGGAACCCACCAAGAGACCCAGTACTTC
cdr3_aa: CASTPSGTHQETQYF

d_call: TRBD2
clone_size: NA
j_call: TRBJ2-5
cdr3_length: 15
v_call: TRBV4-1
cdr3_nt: TGCGCCAGCAGCCAAGGCCAGGTAGCGGGAGAGACCCAGTACTTC
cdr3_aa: CASSQGQVAGETQYF

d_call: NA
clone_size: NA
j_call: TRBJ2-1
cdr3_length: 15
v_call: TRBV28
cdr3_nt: TGTGCCAGCACCCAACGCCGTCCCCCGGGAGATGAGCAGTTCTTC
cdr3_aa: CASTQRRPPGDEQFF

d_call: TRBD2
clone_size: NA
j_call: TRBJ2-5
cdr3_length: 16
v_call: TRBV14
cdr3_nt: TGTGCCAGCAGCGAGGGAGGGGCGCCTTCCTACGCGACCCAGTACTTC
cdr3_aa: CASSEGGAPSYATQYF

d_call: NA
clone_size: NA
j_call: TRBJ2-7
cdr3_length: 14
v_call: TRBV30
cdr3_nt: TGTGCCTGGAGTGCATCTGGGGGGATTTACGAGCAGTACTTC
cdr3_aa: CAWSASGGIYEQYF

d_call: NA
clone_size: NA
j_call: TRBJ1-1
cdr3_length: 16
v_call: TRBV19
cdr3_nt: TGTGCCAGTAGTAGAGACAGCGGACCGATGAACACTGAAGCTTTCTTT
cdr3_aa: CASSRDSGPMNTEAFF

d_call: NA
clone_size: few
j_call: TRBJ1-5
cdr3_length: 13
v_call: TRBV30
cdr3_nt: TGTGCCTGGAGTGTCCGGAGCAATCAGCCCCAGCATTTT
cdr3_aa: CAWSVRSNQPQHF

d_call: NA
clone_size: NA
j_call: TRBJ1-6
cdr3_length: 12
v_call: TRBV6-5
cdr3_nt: TGTGCCAGCACGGGATGGAATTCACCCCTCCACTTT
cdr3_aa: CASTGWNSPLHF

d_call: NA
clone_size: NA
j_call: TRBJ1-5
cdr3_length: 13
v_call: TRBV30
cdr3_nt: TGTGCCTGGAGTACCAGGGAGGCCCAGCCCCAGCATTTT
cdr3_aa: CAWSTREAQPQHF

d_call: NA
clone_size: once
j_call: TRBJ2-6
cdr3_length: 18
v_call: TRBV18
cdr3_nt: TGTGCCAGCTCACCACCGACCAGACACAGCTCTGGGGCCAACGTCCTGACTTTC
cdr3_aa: CASSPPTRHSSGANVLTF

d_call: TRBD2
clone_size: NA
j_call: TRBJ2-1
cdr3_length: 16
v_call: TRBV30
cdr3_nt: TGTGCCTCCCGGAGTCTAGCGGGAGGGAGGGACAATGAGCAGTTCTTC
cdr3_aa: CASRSLAGGRDNEQFF

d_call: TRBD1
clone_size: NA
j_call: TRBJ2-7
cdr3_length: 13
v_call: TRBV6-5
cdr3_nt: TGTGCCAGCAGTCTTCCCACCAGGGGGGAGCAGTACTTC
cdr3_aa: CASSLPTRGEQYF

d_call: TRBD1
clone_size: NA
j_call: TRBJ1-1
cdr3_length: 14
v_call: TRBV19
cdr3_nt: TGTGCCAGTAGTTTCGGACAGGGCGGCACTGAAGCTTTCTTT
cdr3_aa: CASSFGQGGTEAFF

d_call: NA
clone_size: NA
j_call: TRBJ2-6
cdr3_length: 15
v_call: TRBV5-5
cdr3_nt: TGTGCCAGCAGCGGCCCAGGGACTGGGGCCAACGTCCTGACTTTC
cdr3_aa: CASSGPGTGANVLTF

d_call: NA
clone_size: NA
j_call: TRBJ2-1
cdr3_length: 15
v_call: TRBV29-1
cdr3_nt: TGCAGCGTAGACGGACAAACGTTCCTCTACAATGAGCAGTTCTTC
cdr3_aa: CSVDGQTFLYNEQFF

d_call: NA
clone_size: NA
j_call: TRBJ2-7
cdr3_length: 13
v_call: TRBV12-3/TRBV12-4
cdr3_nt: TGTGCCAGCAGTTTAGTAGCAACCTACGAGCAGTACTTC
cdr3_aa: CASSLVATYEQYF

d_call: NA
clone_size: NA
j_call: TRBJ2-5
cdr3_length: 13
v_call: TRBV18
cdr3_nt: TGTGCCAGCTCCCCGAAGAGCCAAGAGACCCAGTACTTC
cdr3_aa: CASSPKSQETQYF

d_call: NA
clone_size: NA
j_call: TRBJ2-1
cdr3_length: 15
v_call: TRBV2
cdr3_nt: TGTGCCAGCAATCGCGGGATGAGCTCCTACAATGAGCAGTTCTTC
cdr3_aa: CASNRGMSSYNEQFF

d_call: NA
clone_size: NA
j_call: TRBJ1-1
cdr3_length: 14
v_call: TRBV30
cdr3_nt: TGTGCCTGGAGTGCTTGGGACTTGAACACTGAAGCTTTCTTT
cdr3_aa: CAWSAWDLNTEAFF

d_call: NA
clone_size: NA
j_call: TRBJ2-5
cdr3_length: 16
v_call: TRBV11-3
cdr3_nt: TGTGCCAGCAGTCCTAACTGGAGGGGTCTTCAAGAGACCCAGTACTTC
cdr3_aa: CASSPNWRGLQETQYF

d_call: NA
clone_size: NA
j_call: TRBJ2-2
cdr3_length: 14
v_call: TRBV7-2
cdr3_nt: TGTGCCATCGTTACAGTGAGGAACACCGGGGAGCTGTTTTTT
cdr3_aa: CAIVTVRNTGELFF

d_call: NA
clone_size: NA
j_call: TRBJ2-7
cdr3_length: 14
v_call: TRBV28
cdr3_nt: TGTGCCAGCAGTTTATTGGCCAGGGCCATCGAGCAGTACTTC
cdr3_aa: CASSLLARAIEQYF

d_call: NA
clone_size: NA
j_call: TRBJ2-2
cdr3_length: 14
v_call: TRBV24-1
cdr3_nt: TGTGCCACCAGTGACCAGGCCAACACCGGGGAGCTGTTTTTT
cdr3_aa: CATSDQANTGELFF

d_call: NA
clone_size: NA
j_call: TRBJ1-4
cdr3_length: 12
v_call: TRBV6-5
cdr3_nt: TGTGCCAGCACCACCGGGGGGGCAAAACTGTTTTTT
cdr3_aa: CASTTGGAKLFF

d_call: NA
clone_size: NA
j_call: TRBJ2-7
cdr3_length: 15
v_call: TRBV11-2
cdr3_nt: TGTGCCAGCAGCTTAGAGGGCCACGTCTCCTACGAGCAGTACTTC
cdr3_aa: CASSLEGHVSYEQYF

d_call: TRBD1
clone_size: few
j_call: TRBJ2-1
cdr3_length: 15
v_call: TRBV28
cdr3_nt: TGTGCCAGCAGCTCCGGGACAGGGGGCCGCCATGAGCAGTTCTTC
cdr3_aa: CASSSGTGGRHEQFF

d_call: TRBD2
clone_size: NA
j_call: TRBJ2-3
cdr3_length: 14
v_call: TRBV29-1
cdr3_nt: TGCAGCGGGGCCGGGACTAGCGGCACAGATACGCAGTATTTT
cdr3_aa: CSGAGTSGTDTQYF

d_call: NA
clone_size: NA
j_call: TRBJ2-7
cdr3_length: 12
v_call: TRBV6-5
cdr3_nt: TGTGCCAGCAGTCTCCCCCCCTACGAGCAGTACTTC
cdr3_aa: CASSLPPYEQYF

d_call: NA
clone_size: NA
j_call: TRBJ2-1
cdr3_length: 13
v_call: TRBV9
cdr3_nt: TGTGCCAGCAGCGTAGGGGCCGTGAATGAGCAGTTCTTC
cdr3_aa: CASSVGAVNEQFF

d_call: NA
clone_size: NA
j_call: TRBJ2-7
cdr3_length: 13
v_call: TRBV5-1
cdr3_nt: TGCGCCAGCAGCTTCGGTTTGTCCTACGAGCAGTACTTC
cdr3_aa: CASSFGLSYEQYF

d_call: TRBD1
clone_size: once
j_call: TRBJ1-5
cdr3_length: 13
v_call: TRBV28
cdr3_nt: TGTGCCAGCAGCCGGACAGGCGGTCAGCCCCAGCATTTT
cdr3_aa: CASSRTGGQPQHF

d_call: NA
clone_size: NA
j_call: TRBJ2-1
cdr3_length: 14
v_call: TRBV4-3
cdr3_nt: TGCGCCAGCAGCCAAGTCGGTATCTACAATGAGCAGTTCTTC
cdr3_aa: CASSQVGIYNEQFF

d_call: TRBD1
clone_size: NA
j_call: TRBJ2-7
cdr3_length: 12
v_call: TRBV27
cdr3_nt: TGTGCCAGCAGTTTCGGACAGGGGGAGCAGTACTTC
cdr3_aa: CASSFGQGEQYF

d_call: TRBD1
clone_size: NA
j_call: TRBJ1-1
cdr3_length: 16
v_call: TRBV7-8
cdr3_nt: TGTGCCAGCAGCTTTGGGGACAGGGGGAATTTCGCTGAAGCTTTCTTT
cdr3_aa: CASSFGDRGNFAEAFF

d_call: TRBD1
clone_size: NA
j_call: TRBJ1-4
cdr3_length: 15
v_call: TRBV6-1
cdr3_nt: TGTGCCAGCAGTGAAACAGGGGCCAGGGGTGAAAAACTGTTTTTT
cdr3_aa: CASSETGARGEKLFF

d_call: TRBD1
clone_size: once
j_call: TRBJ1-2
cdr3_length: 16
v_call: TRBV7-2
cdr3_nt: TGTGCCAGCAGCTTCCTTTCGACAGGGCGTAGCTATGGCTACACCTTC
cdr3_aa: CASSFLSTGRSYGYTF

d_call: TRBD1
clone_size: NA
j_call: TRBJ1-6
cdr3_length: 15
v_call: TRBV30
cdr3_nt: TGTGCCTGGAGTCCCGGACAGGGGGCGAATTCACCCCTCCACTTT
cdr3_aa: CAWSPGQGANSPLHF

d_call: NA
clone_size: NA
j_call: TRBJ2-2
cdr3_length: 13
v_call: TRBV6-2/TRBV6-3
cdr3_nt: TGTGCCAGCAGTCCCCAGGGCACCGGGGAGCTGTTTTTT
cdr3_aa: CASSPQGTGELFF

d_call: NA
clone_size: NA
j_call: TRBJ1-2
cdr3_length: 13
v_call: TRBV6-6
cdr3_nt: TGTGCCAGCAGTTTACCGGGAGAATATGGCTACACCTTC
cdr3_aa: CASSLPGEYGYTF

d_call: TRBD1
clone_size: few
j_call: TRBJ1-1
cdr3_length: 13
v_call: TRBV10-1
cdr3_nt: TGCGCCACCTCACAGGGGCCTTCCTCTGAAGCTTTCTTT
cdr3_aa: CATSQGPSSEAFF

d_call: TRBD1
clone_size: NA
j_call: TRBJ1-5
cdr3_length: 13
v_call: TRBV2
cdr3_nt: TGTGCCAGCGCAGGGGGCTATAGTCAGCCCCAGCATTTT
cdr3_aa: CASAGGYSQPQHF

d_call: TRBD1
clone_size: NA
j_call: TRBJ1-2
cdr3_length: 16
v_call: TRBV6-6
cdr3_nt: TGTGCCAGCAGTAATCGGGGGACAGGGATTGGAGATGGCTACACCTTC
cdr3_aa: CASSNRGTGIGDGYTF

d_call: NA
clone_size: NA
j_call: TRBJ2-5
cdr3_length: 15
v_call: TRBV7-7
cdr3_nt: TGTGCCAGCAGCTTATGGGGGGGCGAGGGAGAGACCCAGTACTTC
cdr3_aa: CASSLWGGEGETQYF

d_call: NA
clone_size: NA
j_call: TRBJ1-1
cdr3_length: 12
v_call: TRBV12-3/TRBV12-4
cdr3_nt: TGTGCCAGCAGTCTTAAACCAGGGAAAGCTTTCTTT
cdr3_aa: CASSLKPGKAFF

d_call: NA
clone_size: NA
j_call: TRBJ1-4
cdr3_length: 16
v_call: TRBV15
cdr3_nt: TGTGCCACCAGCAGAGACAGACAGGCCACTAATGAAAAACTGTTTTTT
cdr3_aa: CATSRDRQATNEKLFF

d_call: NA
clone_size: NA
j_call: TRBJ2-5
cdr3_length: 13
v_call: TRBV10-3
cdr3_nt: TGTGCCATCAGTGTTGGCAGGCAAGAGACCCAGTACTTC
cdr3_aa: CAISVGRQETQYF

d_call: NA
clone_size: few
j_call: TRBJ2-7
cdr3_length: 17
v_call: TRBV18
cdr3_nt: TGTGCCAGCTCACCAAGTGTTAAGGTGGCGGTTAGCTACGAGCAGTACTTC
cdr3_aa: CASSPSVKVAVSYEQYF

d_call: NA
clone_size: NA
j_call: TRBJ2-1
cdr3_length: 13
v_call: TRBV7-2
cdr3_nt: TGTGCCAGCAGCTTACGGACTGGGAATGAGCAGTTCTTC
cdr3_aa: CASSLRTGNEQFF

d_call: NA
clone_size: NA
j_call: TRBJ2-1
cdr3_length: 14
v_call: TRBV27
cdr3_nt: TGTGCCAGCAAAGAGCGTAGCTCCTACAATGAGCAGTTCTTC
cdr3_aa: CASKERSSYNEQFF

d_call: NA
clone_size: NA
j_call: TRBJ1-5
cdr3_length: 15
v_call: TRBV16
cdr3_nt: TGTGCCAGCAGCCAATCGTCTGTTAATAATCAGCCCCAGCATTTT
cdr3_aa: CASSQSSVNNQPQHF

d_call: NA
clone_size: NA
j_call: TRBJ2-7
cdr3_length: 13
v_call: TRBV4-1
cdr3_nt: TGCGCCAGCAGCCAAGAGCGGGGATACGAGCAGTACTTC
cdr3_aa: CASSQERGYEQYF

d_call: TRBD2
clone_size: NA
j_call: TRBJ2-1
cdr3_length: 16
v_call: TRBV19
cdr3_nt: TGTGCCAGTAGTTCGTCCGAAACTAGCGTGAACAATGAGCAGTTCTTC
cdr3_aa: CASSSSETSVNNEQFF